Detailed here is one T cell receptor (beta chain). In the study's own analysis: Amplified reference gene primers provided the basis for estimating nucleated cell counts. Using immunoSEQ multiplex PCR, the repertoire was profiled, and TCRdb retains in-frame clones only, with some absent. D and trimming come from the DNA, and the V and J calls and clone size come from that table. The data show around 200,000 clones, approximately 80% seen once. These data are taken from a study of blood T cell repertoires in COVID-19. This CDR3 is 14 amino acids long. The junction had 8 bases not matched to a gene; V was cut back by 3 bases and J by 6 bases. Germline V gene sequence: CDR1 SGDLS, CDR2 YYNGEE.

The sequence was collected from a woman aged 50 to 65 with acute or convalescent COVID-19. The chain joins TRBV9 to TRBJ2-7; 8 bases are a match to TRBD1. Sequenced: peripheral blood. CDR3 region: CASSGGQASGEQYF. Written as DNA, the CDR3 is TGTGCCAGCAGCGGGGGACAGGCGTCTGGCGAGCAGTACTTC.